This passage covers 21 T cell receptor beta chains from one sample sequenced in a study of T cell changes during pregnancy in multiple sclerosis. Method: immunoSEQ multiplex PCR; TCRdb's copy keeps in-frame clones and lacks some. The table lists 15,000 to 20,000 clones, 88% of them singletons, with about 12% in the top ten. Sequenced here: CD8+ T cells from peripheral blood mononuclear cells, sampled after pregnancy. Every receptor here comes from a female donor in good health, enrolled as a control in a pregnancy study.

The chain employs TRBV7-9 and TRBJ2-7; weak D call: TRBD1 (6 bases). This CDR3 has 13 amino acids. Germline V lookup: CDR1 SEHNR, CDR2 FQNEAQ (reference sequence). Trimming left V 7 bases short and J 5 bases short, with 15 bases between. The CDR3 DNA is TGTGCCAGCACCCCCGAAGGGGGTGACGAGCAGTACTTC. This codes for CASTPEGGDEQYF.

The genes are TRBV13 and TRBJ2-7; 9 bases agree with TRBD1. The CDR3 has 15 residues. V lost 5 bases and J lost 3; bases outside the gene matches: 8. The germline V gene encodes CDR1 PRHDT and CDR2 FYEKMQ (reference sequence). CDR3 sequence (DNA): TGTGCCAGCAGCCCGACCGGGACAGGGAACTACGAGCAGTACTTC. Its translation is CASSPTGTGNYEQYF.

This rearrangement joins TRBV13 to TRBJ2-5; D is perhaps TRBD2 (5 bases). This CDR3 contains 16 residues. Between the trimmed V and J ends, which lost 4 bases and 3 bases, there was a span of 18 bases. In germline, CDR1 is PRHDT, CDR2 FYEKMQ (reference sequence). CDR3 in DNA: TGTGCCAGCAGCTCCCTCCCCCTTATTAGCGAAGAGACCCAGTACTTC. This sequence encodes CASSSLPLISEETQYF.

This clone occurred once. The chain couples TRBV25-1 to TRBJ1-2; TRBD1 matches at 7 bases. Per the germline V gene, CDR1 is MGHDK and CDR2 is SYGVNS. V gave up 4 bases and J gave up 2 bases; unmatched junction bases: 13. The CDR3 is made up of 17 amino acids. Here the CDR3 reads CASSAPFGTESNYGYTF. CDR3 nucleotides: TGTGCCAGCAGTGCACCCTTTGGGACAGAGAGCAACTATGGCTACACCTTC.

The chain uses TRBV6-1 and TRBJ2-1; no clear D. Germline V gene sequence: CDR1 MNHNS, CDR2 SASEGT. Trimming left V 5 bases short and J 7 bases short, with 12 bases between. The CDR3 sequence is 13 residues long. In nucleotides, the CDR3 is TGTGCCAGCAGTCCCCCAGGCAGGAATGAGCAGTTCTTC. This sequence encodes CASSPPGRNEQFF.

CDR3 in amino acids: CASSLSGWNTEAFF. CDR3 DNA sequence: TGTGCCAGCAGCCTCTCAGGGTGGAACACTGAAGCTTTCTTT. The rearrangement links TRBV27 to TRBJ1-1; possible D gene TRBD1, 5 bases. This CDR3 is 14 amino acids long. Germline V CDR1 and CDR2: MNHEY, SMNVEV (reference sequence). Trimming stripped 6 bases from V and 1 base from J, with 12 bases between.

V is TRBV6-1 and J is TRBJ2-2; D is unresolved. Per the germline V gene, CDR1 is MNHNS and CDR2 is SASEGT. Trimming pared 1 base from V and 7 bases from J, leaving 7 bases between. The length of the CDR3 is 13 residues. In DNA form, the CDR3 reads TGTGCCAGCAGTGAAGGAGAGGTCGGGGAGCTGTTTTTT. Amino acids: CASSEGEVGELFF.

The genes are TRBV6-1 and TRBJ2-7; a weak D match, TRBD1 (6 bases). This CDR3 is 13 amino acids long. The germline gives CDR1 MNHNS, CDR2 SASEGT. Trimming stripped 7 bases from V and 3 bases from J, with 13 bases between. Here the CDR3 reads CASIGTTLYEQYF. CDR3 DNA: TGTGCCAGCATTGGGACAACACTCTACGAGCAGTACTTC.

This chain's CDR3 is CASSQAGRGYEQYF. In DNA, the CDR3 is TGTGCCAGCAGCCAGGCGGGGCGAGGATACGAGCAGTACTTC. The chain joins TRBV4-2 to TRBJ2-7; D might be TRBD2 (6 bases). The V and J ends lost 3 bases and 4 bases respectively, with 13 bases between them. The CDR3 totals 14 residues. Per germline, CDR1 LGHNA and CDR2 YNFKEQ.

The V and J genes are TRBV5-8 and TRBJ1-6, with a tentative D call TRBD1 (5 bases). The V end lost 4 bases, the J end lost 7 bases, and 9 bases lay between the germline ends. CDR1 and CDR2 from the germline V gene are SGHTS and YDEGEE. The CDR3 has 13 residues. In nucleotides, the CDR3 is TGTGCCAGCAGCGAACCAGGGAATTCACCCCTCCACTTT. Translation: CASSEPGNSPLHF.

This rearrangement joins TRBV5-8 to TRBJ2-7; the D gene is possibly TRBD1 (5 bases). The CDR3 extends over 13 amino acids. V lost 3 bases, J lost 0 bases, and 7 bases lay in between. Germline V lookup: CDR1 SGHTS, CDR2 YDEGEE. The CDR3 DNA reads as TGTGCCAGCAGCTGGACACGCTCCTACGAGCAGTACTTC. It yields the protein CASSWTRSYEQYF. Looking up the rest from reference TRBV5-8 and TRBJ2-7 gives the full variable domain: EAGVTQSPTHLIKTRGQQATLRCSPISGHTSVYWYQQALGLGLQFLLWYDEGEERNRGNFPPRFSGRQFPNYSSELNVNALELEDSALYLCASSWTRSYEQYFGPGTRLTVT.

V usage is TRBV4-1 and J usage is TRBJ2-7; 7 nucleotides match TRBD2. This CDR3 spans 16 amino acids. V trimming: 1 base; J trimming: 2 bases; junction bases outside the gene matches: 8. CDR1 is MGHRA, CDR2 YSYEKL, per germline. The CDR3 protein is CASSQVWTSDTYEQYF. The CDR3 DNA follows: TGCGCCAGCAGCCAAGTGTGGACTAGTGACACCTACGAGCAGTACTTC.

The V gene is TRBV11-1, the J gene TRBJ1-2; D is perhaps TRBD1 (6 bases). The CDR3 totals 12 residues. V was clipped by 3 bases and J by 9 bases, with 11 bases between them. Germline CDR1 and CDR2: SGHAT and FQDESV (reference sequence). CDR3 residues: CASSFAGASYTF. The CDR3 bases are TGTGCCAGCAGCTTCGCAGGGGCGAGCTACACCTTC.

The chain is built from TRBV9 and TRBJ1-5, with TRBD1 as a possible D gene (5 bases). Germline V gives CDR1 SGDLS, CDR2 YYNGEE. The CDR3 extends over 16 amino acids. Trimming took 3 bases from V and 7 from J, leaving 20 bases between them. The chain's CDR3 is CASSATEVQAGQPQHF. The CDR3 coding sequence is TGTGCCAGCAGCGCCACAGAAGTACAGGCGGGACAGCCCCAGCATTTT.

This chain's CDR3 is CASSFRGGGYEQYF. For the CDR3, the DNA is TGTGCCAGCAGTTTCAGAGGGGGGGGGTACGAGCAGTACTTC. The chain has TRBV6-5 and TRBJ2-7; the D gene is possibly TRBD2 (7 bases). The CDR3 runs to 14 residues. Trimming stripped 4 bases from V and 4 bases from J, with 14 bases between. Germline values: CDR1 MNHEY, CDR2 SVGAGI.

The rearrangement links TRBV7-6 to TRBJ2-7, with 8 bases aligning to TRBD2. The junction had 3 bases not matched to a gene; V was cut back by 2 bases and J by 0 bases. The CDR3 totals 15 residues. CDR1 SGHVS and CDR2 FNYEAQ come from the germline V gene. CDR3 in amino acids: CASSLSAGGSYEQYF. The CDR3, as DNA: TGTGCCAGCAGCTTATCCGCGGGGGGCTCCTACGAGCAGTACTTC. The variable domain in full, with the rest retrieved from reference TRBV7-6 and TRBJ2-7, is GAGVSQSPRYKVTKRGQDVALRCDPISGHVSLYWYRQALGQGPEFLTYFNYEAQQDKSGLPNDRFSAERPEGSISTLTIQRTEQRDSAMYRCASSLSAGGSYEQYFGPGTRLTVT.

V gene TRBV11-2 combines with J gene TRBJ2-1; D gene unclear. CDR1 SGHAT and CDR2 FQNNGV come from the germline V gene. The V gene lost 3 bases and the J gene lost 3 bases, with 12 bases spanning the gap. The CDR3 sequence is 15 residues long. The CDR3 here is CASSFGAAGYNEQFF. The CDR3 DNA is TGTGCCAGCAGCTTTGGCGCGGCCGGCTACAATGAGCAGTTCTTC. The variable domain in full, completed from reference TRBV11-2 and TRBJ2-1, reads EAGVAQSPRYKIIEKRQSVAFWCNPISGHATLYWYQQILGQGPKLLIQFQNNGVVDDSQLPKDRFSAERLKGVDSTLKIQPAKLEDSAVYLCASSFGAAGYNEQFFGPGTRLTVL.

The CDR3 loop reads CASPRASGSDTGELFF. In DNA, the CDR3 is TGTGCCAGTCCGCGGGCTAGCGGGAGCGACACCGGGGAGCTGTTTTTT. The chain has TRBV19 and TRBJ2-2, with 10 bases identical to TRBD2. Germline values: CDR1 LNHDA, CDR2 SQIVND (reference sequence). The J segment lost 3 bases and the V segment lost 8 bases, leaving 9 bases of the junction unmatched. The CDR3 runs 16 residues.

Regarding this clone: Other DNA sequences in the same sample also yield this CDR3. The rearrangement joins TRBV29-1 to TRBJ2-7; D is perhaps TRBD1 (5 bases). This CDR3 contains 12 residues. V dropped 3 bases and J dropped 4 bases, with 10 bases sitting between them. CDR1 and CDR2 (germline): SQVTM, ANQGSEA. CDR3 sequence reads: CSVEAGRYEQYF. The CDR3 DNA reads as TGCAGCGTTGAGGCAGGGCGGTACGAGCAGTACTTC.

The rearrangement joins TRBV27 to TRBJ2-7; 11 positions match TRBD1. This CDR3 contains 15 residues. Germline CDR1 and CDR2: MNHEY and SMNVEV (reference sequence). Trimming cost V 7 bases and J 3 bases; bases outside gene matches: 8. The CDR3 nucleotides are TGTGCCAGCACCACTTGGGGGACAGGGGGCTACGAGCAGTACTTC. Translating gives CASTTWGTGGYEQYF.

The genes are TRBV5-6 and TRBJ2-2; perhaps TRBD2 as D (6 bases). The V gene's germline CDR1 is SGHDT and CDR2 YYEEEE. Deletions cut 1 base from V and 4 bases from J, with 8 bases between. The CDR3 is 14 amino acids. The CDR3 DNA follows: TGTGCCAGCAGCTTGATGGGGGGCACCGGGGAGCTGTTTTTT. Translation: CASSLMGGTGELFF. Complete variable domain (other parts from reference TRBV5-6 and TRBJ2-2): DAGVTQSPTHLIKTRGQQVTLRCSPKSGHDTVSWYQQALGQGPQFIFQYYEEEERQRGNFPDRFSGHQFPNYSSELNVNALLLGDSALYLCASSLMGGTGELFFGEGSRLTVL.